This T cell receptor (beta chain) is from a study of blood T cell repertoires in COVID-19. Study at large: Specimens from acute and convalescent COVID-19 originated in the United States, Italy and Spain. PBMCs, B-cell-depleted T cells, or T cells were the source of the cDNA or gDNA that made up the material.

Germline assignment: CDR1 MNHEY and CDR2 SVGEGT. The V end lost 3 bases, the J end lost 5 bases, and 7 bases lay between the germline ends. This CDR3 is built from 12 residues. In the original workflow: Reference gene primer amplification yielded estimated nucleated cell counts. The data were produced by immunoSEQ multiplex PCR, yet TCRdb's version contains in-frame clones alone and is incomplete. The DNA was the basis for D and trimming; V, J and clone size are from that table. Of roughly 390,000 clones in the sample, 85% are singletons; the top ten hold around 3.4%. The chain has TRBV6-2 or TRBV6-3 and TRBJ1-2; D unresolved. This receptor was obtained from a young woman with acute or convalescent COVID-19. What was sequenced was peripheral blood. The CDR3 sequence: CASSYPGYGYTF. The CDR3 nucleotides read TGTGCCAGCAGTTATCCGGGGTATGGCTACACCTTC.